One and the same sample provided the 21 T cell receptor beta chains below, sequenced in a study of cytomegalovirus exposure and HLA in healthy donors. The PCR contained 60 Vbeta and 13 Jbeta primers. The assay was immunoSEQ multiplex PCR, and TCRdb's table has in-frame clones only and misses some. The sample has more than 150,000 clones, 84% seen once. Sequenced sample: PBMCs. The receptors come from a boy between 2 and 10 years old in good health and CMV-seronegative.

The rearrangement uses TRBV19 and TRBJ2-2; D not resolved. Germline CDR1 reads LNHDA; CDR2 reads SQIVND (reference sequence). Deletions cut 3 bases from V and 1 base from J, with 9 bases between. This CDR3 spans 15 amino acids. CDR3 nucleotide sequence: TGTGCCAGTAGTATTTCGGCGGTGAACACCGGGGAGCTGTTTTTT. This translates into CASSISAVNTGELFF.

The chain is built from TRBV11-2 and TRBJ1-5; D not certain. V lost 5 bases, J lost 2 bases, and 13 bases lay in between. From germline, CDR1 is SGHAT and CDR2 FQNNGV. The CDR3 totals 15 residues. CDR3 loop: CASSITSEGNQPQHF. CDR3 DNA sequence: TGTGCCAGCAGCATTACCAGCGAGGGCAATCAGCCCCAGCATTTT.

This sequence joins TRBV6-5 and TRBJ1-2, with D possibly matching TRBD1 (6 bases). This CDR3 spans 14 amino acids. Trimming stripped 0 bases from V and 3 bases from J, with 8 bases between. CDR1 is MNHEY and CDR2 is SVGAGI in the germline V gene. CDR3 in amino acids: CASSYSGADYGYTF. CDR3 sequence (DNA): TGTGCCAGCAGTTACTCGGGGGCTGACTATGGCTACACCTTC.

The chain has TRBV18 and TRBJ2-5, with 10 positions matching TRBD2. The CDR3 contains 14 residues. Trimming cost V 6 bases and J 4 bases; bases outside gene matches: 5. In germline, CDR1 is KGHSH, CDR2 LQKENI. The CDR3: CASSLLAGAETQYF. The CDR3 DNA reads as TGTGCCAGCTCGCTTCTAGCGGGAGCAGAGACCCAGTACTTC.

This clone was counted only a few times. The chain is built from TRBV10-2 and TRBJ1-5; 9 positions match TRBD1. The CDR3 covers 15 residues. The germline gives CDR1 WSHSY, CDR2 SAAADI. The ends lost 6 bases at V and 5 bases at J; junction bases unmatched: 8. The CDR3 loop is CASRPGTGRDQPQHF. CDR3 nucleotides: TGCGCCAGCAGACCCGGGACAGGGAGAGATCAGCCCCAGCATTTT.

The CDR3 loop is CASSVAFSGTYNEQFF. The DNA of the CDR3 is TGTGCCAGCAGCGTAGCTTTCAGCGGGACCTACAATGAGCAGTTCTTC. The chain is built from TRBV9 and TRBJ2-1; TRBD2 matches at 7 bases. J gave up 2 bases and V 0 bases, and 5 bases lay outside the gene matches. The CDR3 consists of 16 residues. In germline, CDR1 is SGDLS, CDR2 YYNGEE.

This clone was seen once. The rearrangement joins TRBV7-9 to TRBJ2-1; D is unresolved. This CDR3 spans 14 amino acids. V was pared by 3 bases and J by 5 bases, with 11 bases between. CDR1 SEHNR and CDR2 FQNEAQ come from the germline V gene (reference sequence). CDR3 sequence (DNA): TGTGCCAGCAGCTTTACCGGGTCCCACAATGAGCAGTTCTTC. Its protein product is CASSFTGSHNEQFF.

This chain uses TRBV6-1 with TRBJ2-5, with TRBD1 matching 7 bases. V dropped 2 bases and J dropped 1; count of bases not matched to a gene: 16. The CDR3 is made up of 19 amino acids. CDR1 is MNHNS, CDR2 SASEGT, per germline. DNA for the CDR3: TGTGCCAGCAGTGAATCTGTTTACCCCAGTCAGGGGGTCCAAGAGACCCAGTACTTC. Translating it yields CASSESVYPSQGVQETQYF.

The rearrangement uses TRBV19 and TRBJ2-7; 14 bases are shared with TRBD2. The CDR3 is 17 amino acids. CDR1 LNHDA and CDR2 SQIVND come from the germline V gene (reference sequence). V lost 4 bases and J lost 12; bases outside the gene matches: 17. In nucleotides, the CDR3 is TGTGCCAGTAGTACCTACTATGGGACTAGCGGGAGTGGAGAGGCGTACTTC. This codes for CASSTYYGTSGSGEAYF.

J is TRBJ1-4 and V is TRBV7-9; possibly TRBD1 for D (6 bases). With 4 bases removed from V and 4 bases from J, the gap between germline ends came to 13 bases. The CDR3 is 15 residues long. Looked up from germline, CDR1 is SEHNR and CDR2 is FQNEAQ (reference sequence). CDR3 DNA sequence: TGTGCCAGCAGCTACCAGGGGCGCGTTAATGAAAAACTGTTTTTT. Translated, it gives CASSYQGRVNEKLFF.

V gene TRBV14 combines with J gene TRBJ2-2; 10 bases are shared with TRBD1. Trimming took 5 bases from V and 5 from J; bases not matched to a gene: 8. The germline CDR1 and CDR2 sequences are SGHDN and FVKESK. There are 16 residues in the CDR3. CDR3 coding DNA: TGTGCCAGCAGCGCTACCTGGGACAGGGGAACCGGGGAGCTGTTTTTT. Translating gives CASSATWDRGTGELFF.

The genes are TRBV27 and TRBJ2-3, with 9 bases aligning to TRBD1. Germline V gene data show CDR1 as MNHEY and CDR2 as SMNVEV (reference sequence). The J segment lost 3 bases and the V segment lost 3 bases, leaving 1 base of the junction unmatched. There are 14 residues in the CDR3. The CDR3 spells CASSLGTGTDTQYF. CDR3 sequence (DNA): TGTGCCAGCAGTTTGGGGACAGGGACAGATACGCAGTATTTT.

This clone came up a few times. The V gene is TRBV29-1, the J gene TRBJ1-2; no reliable D call. The CDR3 has 12 amino acids. V was clipped by 1 base and J by 8 bases, with 11 bases between them. The germline gives CDR1 SQVTM, CDR2 ANQGSEA. CDR3 sequence (DNA): TGCAGCGTTGAAGGGCACCTAGGAGGCTACACCTTC. Residues: CSVEGHLGGYTF. The whole variable domain, filled in from reference TRBV29-1 and TRBJ1-2, reads SAVISQKPSRDICQRGTSLTIQCQVDSQVTMMFWYRQQPGQSLTLIATANQGSEATYESGFVIDKFPISRPNLTFSTLTVSNMSPEDSSIYLCSVEGHLGGYTFGSGTRLTVV.

This clone was detected once. The genes are TRBV6-5 and TRBJ2-1; 7 bases agree with TRBD1. The CDR3 is 13 residues long. V shed 5 bases and J 6 bases; nucleotides not matched to a gene: 4. Germline CDR1 and CDR2: MNHEY and SVGAGI. CDR3 in amino acids: CASSRDSTNEQFF. DNA for the CDR3: TGTGCCAGCAGTCGGGACAGCACCAATGAGCAGTTCTTC.

The V gene is TRBV20-1, the J gene TRBJ2-5; D not certain. The V gene's germline CDR1 is DFQATT and CDR2 SNEGSKA (reference sequence). V dropped 6 bases and J dropped 5 bases, with 10 bases sitting between them. This CDR3 is 11 amino acids long. The CDR3 region is CSAVRWETQYF. CDR3 nucleotides: TGCAGTGCGGTACGGTGGGAGACCCAGTACTTC.

This chain joins TRBV28 and TRBJ1-4; TRBD1 matches 8 bases. The trim removed 5 bases at V and 4 bases at J, leaving 6 bases unmatched. Germline CDR1 is MDHEN and CDR2 is SYDVKM. The CDR3 loop spans 15 amino acids. In DNA form, the CDR3 reads TGTGCCAGCAGTACGCCGGGACAGGTTAATGAAAAACTGTTTTTT. Its protein is CASSTPGQVNEKLFF.

This chain links TRBV6-5 with TRBJ1-2; D gene unclear. The V gene lost 4 bases and the J gene lost 7 bases, with 4 bases spanning the gap. Germline V gene lookup returns CDR1 MNHEY and CDR2 SVGAGI. The CDR3 extends over 10 amino acids. This CDR3 is CASSLSGYTF. CDR3 nucleotide sequence: TGTGCCAGCAGTTTGAGTGGCTACACCTTC.

The chain combines TRBV7-9 with TRBJ2-2; 9 nucleotides align to TRBD2. The trim removed 4 bases at V and 7 bases at J, leaving 4 bases unmatched. Per germline, CDR1 SEHNR and CDR2 FQNEAQ (reference sequence). This CDR3 has 14 amino acids. CDR3: CASSSAGGVGELFF. The DNA of the CDR3 is TGTGCCAGCAGCTCGGCGGGGGGGGTCGGGGAGCTGTTTTTT.

This clone was counted a few times. The chain is built from TRBV6-1 and TRBJ2-7; TRBD2 matches at 10 bases. The length of the CDR3 is 16 residues. Trimming took 0 bases from V and 3 from J; bases not matched to a gene: 5. CDR1 and CDR2 (germline): MNHNS, SASEGT. The CDR3 region is CASSEARSGRVYEQYF. The CDR3 coding sequence is TGTGCCAGCAGTGAAGCGAGAAGCGGGAGGGTCTACGAGCAGTACTTC.

The J gene is TRBJ2-5, the V gene TRBV6-1; D is possibly TRBD1 (6 bases). The CDR3 consists of 14 residues. Germline V gene data show CDR1 as MNHNS and CDR2 as SASEGT. V lost 4 bases, J lost 7 bases, and 16 bases lay in between. The CDR3 protein is CASSANRAERTQYF. CDR3 nucleotide sequence: TGTGCCAGCAGTGCGAACAGGGCGGAGAGGACCCAGTACTTC.

This chain connects TRBV7-9 to TRBJ2-5, with 15 nucleotides matching TRBD2. Germline V gene sequence: CDR1 SEHNR, CDR2 FQNEAQ (reference sequence). This CDR3 spans 16 amino acids. V trimming: 3 bases; J trimming: 2 bases; junction bases outside the gene matches: 1. The CDR3 is CASSFGTSGRQETQYF. CDR3 DNA sequence: TGTGCCAGCAGCTTCGGGACTAGCGGGAGGCAAGAGACCCAGTACTTC.